This TCR beta chain was identified in a study of T cell responses to AZD1222 COVID-19 vaccine. Between the trimmed V and J ends, which lost 2 bases and 4 bases, there was a span of 9 bases. The CDR3 consists of 14 residues. The germline CDR1 and CDR2 sequences are MNHEY and SMNVEV (reference sequence). Sequencing used immunoSEQ multiplex PCR; TCRdb keeps in-frame clones, though not all of them. The data show 80,000 or so clones, about 85% seen once. The gene calls are TRBV27 and TRBJ1-3; D ambiguous. Sequenced here: peripheral blood, sampled on day 0 of AZD1222 vaccination. The TCR comes from an adult in good health. The CDR3 DNA sequence: TGTGCCAGCAGTTTAAACAGAGGGGGAAACACCATATATTTT. Its translation: CASSLNRGGNTIYF.